Below, 17 T cell receptor beta chains from the same sample are listed, as sequenced in a study of blood T cells in healthy people across ages. Then a second PCR, running about 7 to 11 cycles, was carried out with a sample-barcoded 5' primer and a J-beta primer mix. TCRdb redid the calling of the 5' RACE reads with MiXCR, one entry per CDR3 protein. This sample yields under 2 million distinct CDR3 sequences, of which roughly 30% are seen a single time; around 10% belongs to the top ten. The specimen sequenced was blood. The receptors come from a woman in her thirties in good health.

This clonotype has ten or more counts. The CDR3 here is CASSLAEGGGSPTDTQYF. CDR3 coding DNA: TGTGCCAGCAGCTTAGCGGAGGGCGGGGGGTCGCCCACAGATACGCAGTATTTT. The chain joins TRBV7-8 to TRBJ2-3, with 8 bases matching TRBD2. The CDR3 totals 18 residues. Trimming removed 0 bases from V and 2 bases from J; junction bases left unmatched: 10. Germline V gives CDR1 SGHVS, CDR2 FQNEAQ.

This rearrangement joins TRBV4-1 to TRBJ2-6; D remains unclear. Per the germline V gene, CDR1 is MGHRA and CDR2 is YSYEKL. The length of the CDR3 is 15 residues. With 5 bases removed from V and 2 bases from J, the gap between germline ends came to 10 bases. The CDR3 here is CASSYHKPGANVLTF. CDR3 in DNA: TGCGCCAGCAGCTACCATAAGCCTGGGGCCAACGTCCTGACTTTC.

This clonotype was found a few times. The chain uses TRBV28 and TRBJ2-5; perhaps TRBD2 as D (5 bases). Germline V lookup: CDR1 MDHEN, CDR2 SYDVKM. Trimming took 8 bases from V and 4 from J, leaving 23 bases between them. The CDR3 sequence is 16 residues long. This CDR3 is CASGALGLAISETQYF. CDR3 in DNA: TGTGCCAGCGGAGCCTTAGGACTGGCGATTTCAGAGACCCAGTACTTC.

This chain joins TRBV21-1 and TRBJ1-5; TRBD1 is taken as the D call from the table, unchecked against the DNA. TRBV21-1 is shown as a pseudogene. CDR3 length equals 16 residues. The CDR3 bases are TGTGCCAGCAGCAGACCGGGACACGATAGCAATCAGCCCCAGCATTTT. It translates to CASSRPGHDSNQPQHF.

The chain combines TRBV6-5 with TRBJ1-2; D is possibly TRBD1 (5 bases). Germline assignment: CDR1 MNHEY and CDR2 SVGAGI. CDR3 length equals 13 residues. The ends were cut back, 2 bases at V and 7 bases at J, with 11 bases in the middle. The CDR3, as DNA: TGTGCCAGCAGTTACGGGGGGGAGCTTGGCTACACCTTC. It yields the protein CASSYGGELGYTF.

The chain carries TRBV7-3 and TRBJ2-1; tentatively, D is TRBD1 or TRBD2 (5 bases each). Germline V gene lookup returns CDR1 SGHTA and CDR2 FQGTGA. CDR3 length: 13 amino acids. The V gene lost 5 bases and the J gene lost 10 bases, with 15 bases spanning the gap. The CDR3 DNA is TGTGCCAGCAGCGTATTAAGGGGAGAAGAGCAGTTCTTC. Amino acids: CASSVLRGEEQFF.

This clonotype was detected ten times or more. This rearrangement joins TRBV29-1 to TRBJ2-7; the match to TRBD2 covers 12 bases. CDR3 length equals 14 residues. Trimming at V came to 6 bases and at J to 7 bases, leaving 10 bases not matched to a gene. Germline V gene data show CDR1 as SQVTM and CDR2 as ANQGSEA. The CDR3 is CSVDASGRAGEQYF. The CDR3 nucleotides are TGCAGCGTAGACGCTAGCGGGAGGGCCGGGGAGCAGTACTTC.

This clonotype was seen only a few times. The junction and the germline gene differ at one end; a read error may be behind it. The chain couples TRBV25-1 to TRBJ2-4; D perhaps matches TRBD1 (6 bases). The J call is uncertain, as TRBJ2-7 better fits the DNA end. The CDR3 consists of 13 residues. Per germline, CDR1 MGHDK and CDR2 SYGVNS. The CDR3 region has the DNA TGTGTCAGCAGCAGACCCGGGACACCCGAGCAGTACTTC. Translated, it gives CVSSRPGTPEQYF.

This chain links TRBV12-3 or TRBV12-4 with TRBJ1-2; no definite D call. V lost 1 base to trimming and J lost 2 bases, with 14 bases between them. The CDR3 runs 16 residues. For the CDR3, the DNA is TGTGCCAGCAGTTTAGGTAGCAGACACCAGAACTATGGCTACACCTTC. It yields the protein CASSLGSRHQNYGYTF.

This clonotype was detected many times. This chain links TRBV9 with TRBJ2-5, with TRBD2 matching over 7 bases. The CDR3 consists of 15 residues. J gave up 2 bases and V 0 bases, and 4 bases lay outside the gene matches. The V gene's germline CDR1 is SGDLS and CDR2 YYNGEE. The CDR3 sequence: CASSVGLATQETQYF. The CDR3 DNA follows: TGTGCCAGCAGCGTAGGACTAGCCACTCAAGAGACCCAGTACTTC.

The chain links TRBV27 to TRBJ2-7; TRBD1 or TRBD2 may be the D gene (6 bases each). V was cut by 5 bases and J by 3 bases, with 17 bases left in between. The CDR3 is made up of 15 amino acids. Germline CDR1 reads MNHEY; CDR2 reads SMNVEV (reference sequence). The CDR3 sequence: CASSPWRGYVYEQYF. For the CDR3, the DNA is TGTGCCAGCAGTCCATGGAGGGGGTACGTCTACGAGCAGTACTTC.

This clonotype was observed a handful of times. The chain is built from TRBV28 and TRBJ2-5; D is unclear. The CDR3 extends over 14 amino acids. Germline-derived CDR1 and CDR2 are MDHEN and SYDVKM. Trimming removed 5 bases from V and 2 bases from J, with 12 bases in between. The CDR3 sequence: CASSGRALQETQYF. The CDR3 DNA reads as TGTGCCAGCAGTGGCCGGGCCTTGCAAGAGACCCAGTACTTC.

The table lists this clonotype with a few counts. CDR3 bases: TGTGCCAGCAGCGTAGCTATAGCGGGCGAGACCCAGTACTTC. Amino acid sequence: CASSVAIAGETQYF. The chain employs TRBV9 and TRBJ2-5; 7 nucleotides line up with TRBD2. V shed 0 bases and J 5 bases; nucleotides not matched to a gene: 4. The length of the CDR3 is 14 residues. CDR1 is SGDLS and CDR2 is YYNGEE in the germline V gene.

The rearrangement links TRBV7-9 to TRBJ1-1, with D possibly TRBD1 on 6 matching bases. CDR3 length: 13 residues. Germline V lookup: CDR1 SEHNR, CDR2 FQNEAQ (reference sequence). Trimming took off 3 bases at V and 7 bases at J, with 12 bases between the two ends. CDR3 sequence reads: CASSLVTGFEAFF. DNA of the CDR3: TGTGCCAGCAGCTTGGTGACAGGTTTTGAAGCTTTCTTT.

This sequence joins TRBV7-2 and TRBJ2-1; D call uncertain. Trimming left V 5 bases short and J 4 bases short, with 18 bases between. The CDR3 spans 16 residues. Germline CDR1 reads SGHTA; CDR2 reads FQGNSA. CDR3 protein: CASSAPGLITYNEQFF. CDR3 bases: TGTGCCAGCAGCGCACCGGGTCTTATTACTTACAATGAGCAGTTCTTC.

This clonotype came up a few times. The rearrangement uses TRBV2 and TRBJ2-5; tentatively, D is TRBD2 (6 bases). CDR3 length: 15 residues. V dropped 6 bases and J dropped 9 bases, with 23 bases sitting between them. Germline V CDR1 and CDR2: SNHLY, FYNNEI. The chain's CDR3 is CASSGELEGREAQYF. CDR3 DNA sequence: TGTGCCAGCAGCGGGGAGCTCGAGGGCAGGGAGGCCCAGTACTTC.

This clonotype occurred many times. The chain combines TRBV29-1 with TRBJ2-3, with TRBD2 identical over 10 bases. CDR1 SQVTM and CDR2 ANQGSEA come from the germline V gene. There are 13 residues in the CDR3. J lost 4 bases, V lost 3 bases, and 1 base had no gene match. The CDR3 here is CSVDSGRSDTQYF. DNA for the CDR3: TGCAGCGTTGATAGCGGGAGGTCAGATACGCAGTATTTT.